Each of the 14 T cell receptor beta chains below was sequenced from the same sample in a study of blood T cell repertoires in COVID-19. Repertoires were generated with immunoSEQ multiplex PCR, while TCRdb's copy carries only in-frame clones and drops some. The data contain 90,000 to 130,000 clones, about four fifths of them singletons. The sequenced material came from peripheral blood. The receptors shown here come from a woman between 65 and 79 years old with acute or convalescent COVID-19.

This clone showed up just a few times. The chain couples TRBV7-3 to TRBJ1-1, with 7 positions matching TRBD1. Trimming took 1 base from V and 1 from J; bases not matched to a gene: 6. In germline, CDR1 is SGHTA, CDR2 FQGTGA. The CDR3 is made up of 16 amino acids. CDR3 residues: CASSLSTGAGNTEAFF. The CDR3 nucleotides are TGTGCCAGCAGCTTAAGCACAGGGGCGGGGAACACTGAAGCTTTCTTT.

The V and J genes are TRBV7-3 and TRBJ2-2; 9 bases match TRBD1. Germline V gene lookup returns CDR1 SGHTA and CDR2 FQGTGA. CDR3 length equals 14 residues. V lost 8 bases, J lost 2 bases, and 3 bases stayed unmatched. In DNA, the CDR3 is TGTGCCAGCTCGGGACAGGGAAACACCGGGGAGCTGTTTTTT. Its protein product is CASSGQGNTGELFF. The full variable domain, with the rest looked up from reference TRBV7-3 and TRBJ2-2, is GAGVSQTPSNKVTEKGKYVELRCDPISGHTALYWYRQSLGQGPEFLIYFQGTGAADDSGLPNDRFFAVRPEGSVSTLKIQRTERGDSAVYLCASSGQGNTGELFFGEGSRLTVL.

The rearrangement links TRBV10-3 to TRBJ1-1, with TRBD1 as a possible D gene (6 bases). The CDR3 runs 15 residues. Trimming pared 4 bases from V and 1 base from J, leaving 13 bases between. Germline lookup yields CDR1 ENHRY and CDR2 SYGVKD. The CDR3: CAISGYTGRNTEAFF. The CDR3 coding sequence is TGTGCCATCAGTGGCTATACAGGGAGGAACACTGAAGCTTTCTTT.

In regard to this clone: Compared with germline, one end of the junction differs, possibly owing to a read error. The chain combines TRBV7-7 with TRBJ2-1, with D possibly matching TRBD2 (6 bases). This CDR3 region has 15 residues. Germline assignment: CDR1 SSHAT and CDR2 FNYEAQ (reference sequence). The DNA of the CDR3 is TGTGCTAGCAGCCTTACTAGCAACTCCTACAATGAGCAGTTCTTC. Its protein is CASSLTSNSYNEQFF.

The chain carries TRBV7-8 and TRBJ1-6; D call uncertain. Trimming took off 1 base at V and 4 bases at J, with 11 bases between the two ends. CDR1 and CDR2 (germline): SGHVS, FQNEAQ. CDR3 size: 16 residues. The CDR3 DNA reads as TGTGCCAGCAGCTTAGATTTAGCGGGTTATAATTCACCCCTCCACTTT. The encoded protein is CASSLDLAGYNSPLHF.

This clone was counted between two and nine times. The same CDR3 is also encoded by other DNA sequences in this sample. The V call is TRBV5-1, the J call TRBJ2-3, with 11 bases lining up with TRBD2. This CDR3 is built from 16 residues. J gave up 2 bases and V 0 bases, and 2 bases lay outside the gene matches. CDR1 is SGHRS and CDR2 is YFSETQ in the germline V gene. CDR3 region: CASSLGTSGYTDTQYF. The CDR3 nucleotides read TGCGCCAGCAGCTTGGGGACTAGCGGGTACACAGATACGCAGTATTTT.

The V call is TRBV6-2 or TRBV6-3, the J call TRBJ2-2; D may be TRBD2 (7 bases). From germline, CDR1 is MNHEY and CDR2 SVGEGT. V shed 5 bases and J shed 5 bases, with 21 bases lying between them. The CDR3 runs 17 residues. The CDR3 bases are TGTGCCAGCAGTGTTAAGGGCCTTCGGGGGGCGACCGGGGAGCTGTTTTTT. Its protein is CASSVKGLRGATGELFF.

The V call is TRBV10-3, the J call TRBJ2-1; the D gene is possibly TRBD1 (6 bases). V was clipped by 0 bases and J by 5 bases, with 8 bases between them. In germline, CDR1 is ENHRY, CDR2 SYGVKD. CDR3 length equals 14 residues. The CDR3 DNA follows: TGTGCCATCAGTGAGTCGAGGGGGAACAATGAGCAGTTCTTC. This translates into CAISESRGNNEQFF.

The rearrangement uses TRBV4-2 and TRBJ2-3; the match to TRBD2 covers 12 bases. J gave up 7 bases and V 0 bases, and 11 bases lay outside the gene matches. Germline V CDR1 and CDR2: LGHNA, YNFKEQ. CDR3 length: 18 residues. The CDR3 nucleotides read TGTGCCAGCAGCCAAGAAAAGCCAACTAGCGGGGGGAGACATACGCAGTATTTT. Translation gives CASSQEKPTSGGRHTQYF.

The rearrangement uses TRBV29-1 and TRBJ2-5; TRBD2 matches at 13 bases. There are 16 residues in the CDR3. The junction had 11 bases not matched to a gene; V was cut back by 6 bases and J by 4 bases. Germline CDR1 and CDR2: SQVTM and ANQGSEA. CDR3 nucleotides: TGCAGCGTCGGGCCGAAGACTAGCGGGGGGTCAGAGACCCAGTACTTC. The encoded protein is CSVGPKTSGGSETQYF.

This clone is deemed medium-sized. The rearrangement links TRBV7-9 to TRBJ1-6; 10 bases map to TRBD1. This CDR3 has 15 residues. Germline lookup yields CDR1 SEHNR and CDR2 FQNEAQ (reference sequence). Trimming cost V 3 bases and J 9 bases; bases outside gene matches: 5. This chain's CDR3 is CASSFAGQGRSPLHF. In DNA, the CDR3 is TGTGCCAGCAGCTTCGCGGGACAGGGGCGTTCACCCCTCCACTTT.

This clone has just one count. The CDR3 loop reads CASSLRTGLNSPLHF. The DNA for the CDR3 is TGTGCCAGCAGTCTCCGGACAGGCCTTAATTCACCCCTCCACTTT. The chain couples TRBV28 to TRBJ1-6; 7 nucleotides line up with TRBD1. J gave up 6 bases and V 5 bases, and 7 bases lay outside the gene matches. CDR1 and CDR2 (germline): MDHEN, SYDVKM. The CDR3 consists of 15 residues. The variable domain in full, completed from reference TRBV28 and TRBJ1-6, reads DVKVTQSSRYLVKRTGEKVFLECVQDMDHENMFWYRQDPGLGLRLIYFSYDVKMKEKGDIPEGYSVSREKKERFSLILESASTNQTSMYLCASSLRTGLNSPLHFGNGTRLTVT.

The chain has TRBV28 and TRBJ2-1, with D possibly TRBD1 on 6 matching bases. This CDR3 has 15 amino acids. Germline V gene sequence: CDR1 MDHEN, CDR2 SYDVKM. Trimming cost V 5 bases and J 0 bases, with 11 bases left between them. The chain's CDR3 is CASSLRTVSYNEQFF. CDR3 in DNA: TGTGCCAGCAGTCTGCGGACAGTCTCCTACAATGAGCAGTTCTTC.

This sequence joins TRBV29-1 and TRBJ1-1, with 7 bases matching TRBD1. Germline V gene lookup returns CDR1 SQVTM and CDR2 ANQGSEA. V was clipped by 6 bases and J by 0 bases; unmatched bases: 10. There are 15 residues in the CDR3. CDR3 residues: CSVSRRTGMNTEAFF. The CDR3 nucleotides are TGCAGCGTAAGTAGGAGGACAGGCATGAACACTGAAGCTTTCTTT.